This T cell receptor beta chain was recorded in a study of radiation and T cells in renal cell carcinoma. Regarding the study as a whole: From baseline, blood top tumor clonotypes peaked at 2 weeks post-radiation.

V lost 4 bases to trimming and J lost 5 bases, with 14 bases between them. Germline CDR1 is GTSNPN and CDR2 is SVGIG (reference sequence). There are 13 residues in the CDR3. For this clone: The antigen remains undetermined.

Time point noted: blood 4 weeks post-SBRT, at nephrectomy. Treatment noted: 15 Gy SBRT to primary tumor, nephrectomy 4 weeks later. The patient's renal cell carcinoma had clear cell pathology. TCRdb's copy holds only in-frame clones and misses some; the assay was immunoSEQ multiplex PCR. The profile shows 150,000 to 200,000 clones, roughly 90% of them singletons. The receptor was isolated from a woman between 45 and 65 years old with renal cell carcinoma. This rearrangement joins TRBV30 to TRBJ2-5, with TRBD2 as a possible D gene (5 bases). This specimen consisted of blood, obtained from a patient whose treatment included radiotherapy and nephrectomy. The CDR3 is CAWTRLARETQYF. The DNA for the CDR3 is TGTGCCTGGACTCGGCTAGCTCGGGAGACCCAGTACTTC.